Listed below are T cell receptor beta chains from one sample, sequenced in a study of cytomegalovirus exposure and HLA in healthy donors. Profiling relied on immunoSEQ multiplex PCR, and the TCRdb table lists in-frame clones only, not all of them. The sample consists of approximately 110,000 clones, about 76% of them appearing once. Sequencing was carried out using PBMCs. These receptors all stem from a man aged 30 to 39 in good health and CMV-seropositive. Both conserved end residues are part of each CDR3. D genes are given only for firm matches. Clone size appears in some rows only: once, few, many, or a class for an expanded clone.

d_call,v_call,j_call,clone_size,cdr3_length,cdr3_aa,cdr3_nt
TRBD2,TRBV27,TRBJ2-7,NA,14,CASSFTGTSNEQYF,TGTGCCAGCAGTTTCACCGGGACTAGCAACGAGCAGTACTTC
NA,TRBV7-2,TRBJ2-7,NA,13,CASRPTTSDEQYF,TGTGCCAGCAGACCGACTACCAGTGACGAGCAGTACTTC
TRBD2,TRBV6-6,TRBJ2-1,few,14,CASSYTAGGNEQFF,TGTGCCAGCAGTTACACAGCGGGGGGCAATGAGCAGTTCTTC
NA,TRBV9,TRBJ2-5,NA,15,CASSGDPNPGREQYF,TGTGCCAGCAGCGGGGACCCCAACCCCGGACGGGAGCAGTACTTC
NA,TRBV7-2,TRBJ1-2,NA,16,CASSLAFWVSEGGYTF,TGTGCCAGCAGCTTAGCTTTTTGGGTTTCGGAGGGTGGCTACACCTTC
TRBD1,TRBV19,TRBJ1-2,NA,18,CASSITIPRGRRVYGYTF,TGTGCCAGTAGTATTACCATCCCGAGGGGGCGGAGGGTCTATGGCTACACCTTC
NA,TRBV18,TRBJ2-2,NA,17,CASSLNYAQSNTGELFF,TGTGCCAGCTCACTTAATTATGCACAGTCAAACACCGGGGAGCTGTTTTTT
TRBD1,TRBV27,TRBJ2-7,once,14,CASSLGDRAYEQYF,TGTGCCAGCAGTTTAGGCGACAGGGCCTACGAGCAGTACTTC
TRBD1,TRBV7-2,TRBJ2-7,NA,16,CASSLATGAGSYEQYF,TGTGCCAGCAGCTTAGCCACAGGGGCCGGGTCCTACGAGCAGTACTTC
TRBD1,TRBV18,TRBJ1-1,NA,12,CASSPDQGAAFF,TGTGCCAGCTCACCAGACCAGGGGGCAGCTTTCTTT
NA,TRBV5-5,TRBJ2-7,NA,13,CASSLPEIYEQYF,TGTGCCAGCAGCTTGCCCGAGATCTACGAGCAGTACTTC
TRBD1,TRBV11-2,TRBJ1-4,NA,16,CASSANRGGLGEKLFF,TGTGCCAGCAGCGCGAACAGGGGCGGGCTGGGTGAAAAACTGTTTTTT
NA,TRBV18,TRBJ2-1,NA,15,CASSPQGRGYNEQFF,TGTGCCAGCTCACCACAGGGCCGGGGTTACAATGAGCAGTTCTTC
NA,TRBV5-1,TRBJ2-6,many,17,CASSSTGRTSGANVLTF,TGCGCCAGCAGCTCGACAGGACGGACCTCTGGGGCCAACGTCCTGACTTTC
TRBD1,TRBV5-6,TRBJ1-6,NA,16,CASSLGTGAYNSPLHF,TGTGCCAGCAGCTTGGGGACAGGGGCCTATAATTCACCCCTCCACTTT
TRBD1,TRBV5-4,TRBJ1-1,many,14,CASSEGQGAPEAFF,TGTGCCAGCAGCGAGGGACAGGGGGCTCCTGAAGCTTTCTTT
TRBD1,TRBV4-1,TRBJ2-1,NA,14,CASSQYNRGNEQFF,TGCGCCAGCAGCCAATACAACAGGGGAAATGAGCAGTTCTTC
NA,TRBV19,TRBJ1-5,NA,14,CASSWGGTQEPQHF,TGTGCCAGTAGCTGGGGTGGGACTCAAGAGCCCCAGCATTTT
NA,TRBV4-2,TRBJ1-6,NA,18,CASSQVTGVSSYNSPLHF,TGTGCCAGCAGCCAAGTAACCGGGGTTTCCTCCTATAATTCACCCCTCCACTTT
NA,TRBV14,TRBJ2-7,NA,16,CASSQKAYREVYEQYF,TGTGCCAGCAGCCAAAAAGCCTACAGGGAAGTCTACGAGCAGTACTTC
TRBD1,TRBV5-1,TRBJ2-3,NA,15,CASSLGTGVADTQYF,TGCGCCAGCAGCCTCGGGACAGGGGTGGCAGATACGCAGTATTTT
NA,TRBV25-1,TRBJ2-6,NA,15,CASSAAGSGANVLTF,TGTGCCAGCAGTGCCGCAGGGTCCGGGGCCAACGTCCTGACTTTC
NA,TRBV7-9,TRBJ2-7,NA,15,CASSLPQGATYEQYF,TGTGCCAGCAGCTTACCGCAGGGCGCGACCTACGAGCAGTACTTC
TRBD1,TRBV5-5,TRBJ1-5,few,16,CASSLLGQGVFQPQHF,TGTGCCAGCAGCTTGCTAGGACAGGGAGTTTTTCAGCCCCAGCATTTT
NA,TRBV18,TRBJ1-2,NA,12,CASSPSRDGYTF,TGTGCCAGCTCACCAAGCAGGGATGGCTACACCTTC
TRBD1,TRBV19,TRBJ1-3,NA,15,CASRLMDRGGNTIYF,TGTGCCAGTAGGCTCATGGACAGGGGTGGAAACACCATATATTTT
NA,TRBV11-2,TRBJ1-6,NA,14,CASSLEHRASPLHF,TGTGCCAGCAGCTTAGAGCACAGGGCTTCACCCCTCCACTTT
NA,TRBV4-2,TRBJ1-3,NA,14,CASSQAPTGNTIYF,TGTGCCAGCAGCCAAGCCCCCACTGGAAACACCATATATTTT
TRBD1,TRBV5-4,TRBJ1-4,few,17,CASSAQGAWETNEKLFF,TGTGCCAGCAGCGCCCAGGGGGCTTGGGAAACTAATGAAAAACTGTTTTTT
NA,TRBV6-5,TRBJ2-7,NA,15,CASRQEASITYEQYF,TGTGCCAGCAGGCAAGAGGCGAGTATTACCTACGAGCAGTACTTC
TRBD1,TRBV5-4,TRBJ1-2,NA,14,CASSEGQGSYGYTF,TGTGCCAGCAGCGAGGGACAGGGTTCCTATGGCTACACCTTC
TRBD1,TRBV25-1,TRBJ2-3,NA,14,CASSVTGSTDTQYF,TGTGCCAGTAGTGTGACAGGGAGCACAGATACGCAGTATTTT
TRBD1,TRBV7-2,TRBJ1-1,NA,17,CASSLPFTFQGADEAFF,TGTGCCAGCAGCTTACCCTTTACCTTTCAGGGGGCTGATGAAGCTTTCTTT
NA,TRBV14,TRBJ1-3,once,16,CASSQIGTPISNTIYF,TGTGCCAGCAGCCAGATCGGGACACCTATCTCAAACACCATATATTTT
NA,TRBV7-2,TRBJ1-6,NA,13,CASSPEVNSPLHF,TGTGCCAGCAGCCCTGAGGTCAATTCACCCCTCCACTTT
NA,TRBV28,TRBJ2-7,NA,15,CASSFLRDTGYEQYF,TGTGCCAGCAGTTTCCTAAGGGACACGGGTTACGAGCAGTACTTC
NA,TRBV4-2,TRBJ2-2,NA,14,CASSQDSFTGELFF,TGTGCCAGCAGCCAAGACTCCTTCACCGGGGAGCTGTTTTTT
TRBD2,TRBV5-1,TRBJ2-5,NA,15,CASTPSGGSAETQYF,TGCGCCAGCACCCCATCGGGGGGATCGGCAGAGACCCAGTACTTC
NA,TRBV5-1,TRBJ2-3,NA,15,CASSLRLDSTDTQYF,TGCGCCAGCAGCTTGCGCCTCGACTCCACAGATACGCAGTATTTT
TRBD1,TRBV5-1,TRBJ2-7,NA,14,CASSPRTGVDEQYF,TGCGCCAGCAGCCCCCGGACAGGTGTCGACGAGCAGTACTTC
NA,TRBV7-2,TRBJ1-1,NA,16,CASSLSRAQGSTEAFF,TGTGCCAGCAGCTTGAGTCGGGCCCAGGGGAGCACTGAAGCTTTCTTT
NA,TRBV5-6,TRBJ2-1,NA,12,CASSLAVDEQFF,TGTGCCAGCAGCTTGGCCGTCGATGAGCAGTTCTTC
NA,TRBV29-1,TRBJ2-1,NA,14,CSVELGGPANEQFF,TGCAGCGTTGAACTGGGGGGGCCCGCCAATGAGCAGTTCTTC
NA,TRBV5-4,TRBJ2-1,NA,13,CASRNEGYNEQFF,TGTGCCAGCCGAAACGAGGGTTACAATGAGCAGTTCTTC
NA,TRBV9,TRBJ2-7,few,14,CASSVGPHTYEQYF,TGTGCCAGCAGCGTAGGGCCACACACCTACGAGCAGTACTTC
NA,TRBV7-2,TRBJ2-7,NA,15,CASSPDTGAPYEQYF,TGTGCCAGCAGCCCGGACACAGGCGCCCCCTACGAGCAGTACTTC
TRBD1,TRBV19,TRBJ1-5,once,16,CASSPSDRAKYQPQHF,TGTGCCAGTAGCCCGTCGGACAGGGCAAAATATCAGCCCCAGCATTTT
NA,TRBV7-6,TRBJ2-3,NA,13,CASSFSGGDTQYF,TGTGCCAGCAGCTTCTCCGGGGGAGATACGCAGTATTTT
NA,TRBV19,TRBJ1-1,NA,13,CASSLTSNTEAFF,TGTGCCAGTAGCCTCACATCGAACACTGAAGCTTTCTTT
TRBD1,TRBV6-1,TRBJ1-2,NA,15,CASSAGTGVFYGYTF,TGTGCCAGCAGTGCGGGGACAGGGGTCTTCTATGGCTACACCTTC
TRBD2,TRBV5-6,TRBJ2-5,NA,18,CASSQGLAGDLYQETQYF,TGTGCCAGCAGCCAGGGACTAGCGGGGGACCTGTACCAAGAGACCCAGTACTTC
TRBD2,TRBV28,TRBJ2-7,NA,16,CASRGGEGKRDYEQYF,TGTGCCAGCAGGGGGGGGGAGGGCAAGAGGGACTACGAGCAGTACTTC
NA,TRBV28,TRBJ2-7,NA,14,CASSLPGVLYEQYF,TGTGCCAGCAGTCTACCGGGGGTCTTATACGAGCAGTACTTC
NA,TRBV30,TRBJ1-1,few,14,CAWSPRAGSYEAFF,TGTGCCTGGAGTCCCCGCGCGGGGTCCTATGAAGCTTTCTTT
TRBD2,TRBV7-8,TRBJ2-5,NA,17,CASSLAAAGGPRETQYF,TGTGCCAGCAGCTTAGCGGCGGCGGGGGGGCCCAGAGAGACCCAGTACTTC
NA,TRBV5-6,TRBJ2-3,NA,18,CASSPPRLIALRTDTQYF,TGTGCCAGCAGCCCACCTCGACTAATAGCCTTACGCACAGATACGCAGTATTTT
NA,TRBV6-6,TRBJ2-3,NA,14,CASTETGSADTQYF,TGTGCCAGCACTGAGACTGGGAGCGCAGATACGCAGTATTTT
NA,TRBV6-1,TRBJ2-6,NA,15,CASSSAVSGANVLTF,TGTGCCAGCAGTTCGGCGGTCTCTGGGGCCAACGTCCTGACTTTC
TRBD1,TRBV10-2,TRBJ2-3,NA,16,CASSGRDRVGTDTQYF,TGCGCCAGCAGTGGGAGGGACAGGGTTGGTACAGATACGCAGTATTTT